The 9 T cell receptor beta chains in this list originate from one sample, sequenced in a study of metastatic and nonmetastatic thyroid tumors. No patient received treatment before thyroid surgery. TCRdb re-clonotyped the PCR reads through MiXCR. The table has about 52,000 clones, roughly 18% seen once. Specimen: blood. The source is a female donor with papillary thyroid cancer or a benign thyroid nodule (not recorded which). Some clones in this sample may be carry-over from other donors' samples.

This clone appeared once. The CDR3 loop reads CASIPPGLAGGELFF. The CDR3 nucleotides read TGTGCCAGCATCCCCCCCGGACTAGCTGGGGGGGAGCTGTTTTTT. This chain uses TRBV7-9 with TRBJ2-2, with 8 positions matching TRBD2. This CDR3 is 15 amino acids long. Looked up from germline, CDR1 is SEHNR and CDR2 is FQNEAQ (reference sequence). V trimming: 7 bases; J trimming: 8 bases; junction bases outside the gene matches: 12. The entire variable domain, with the rest obtained from reference TRBV7-9 and TRBJ2-2, is as follows: DTGVSQNPRHKITKRGQNVTFRCDPISEHNRLYWYRQTLGQGPEFLTYFQNEAQLEKSRLLSDRFSAERPKGSFSTLEIQRTEQGDSAMYLCASIPPGLAGGELFFGEGSRLTVL.

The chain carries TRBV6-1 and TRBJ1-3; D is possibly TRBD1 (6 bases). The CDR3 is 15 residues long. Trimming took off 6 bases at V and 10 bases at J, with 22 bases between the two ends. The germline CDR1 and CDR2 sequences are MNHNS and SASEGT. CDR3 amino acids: CASRRDTSSGSTIYF. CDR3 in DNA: TGTGCCAGCAGGAGGGACACAAGCTCTGGAAGTACCATATATTTT.

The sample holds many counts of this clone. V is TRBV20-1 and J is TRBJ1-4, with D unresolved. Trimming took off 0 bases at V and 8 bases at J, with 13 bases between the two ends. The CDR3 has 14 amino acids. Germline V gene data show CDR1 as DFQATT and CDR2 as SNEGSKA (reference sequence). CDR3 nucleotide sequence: TGCAGTGCTAGAGAACCCGGTACTAGCGAAAAACTGTTTTTT. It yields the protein CSAREPGTSEKLFF.

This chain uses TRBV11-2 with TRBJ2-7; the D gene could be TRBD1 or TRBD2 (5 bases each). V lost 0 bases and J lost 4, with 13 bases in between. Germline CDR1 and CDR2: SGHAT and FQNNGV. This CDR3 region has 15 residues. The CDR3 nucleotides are TGTGCCAGCAGCTTAGATCTCGGGGCCGGTTACGAGCAGTACTTC. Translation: CASSLDLGAGYEQYF.

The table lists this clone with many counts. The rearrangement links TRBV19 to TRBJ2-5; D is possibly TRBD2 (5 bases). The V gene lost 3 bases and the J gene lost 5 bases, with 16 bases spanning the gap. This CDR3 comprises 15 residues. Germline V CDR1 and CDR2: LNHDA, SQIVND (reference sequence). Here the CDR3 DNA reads TGTGCCAGTAGTATGTCCCTCCTAGGCGGGGAGACCCAGTACTTC. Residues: CASSMSLLGGETQYF.

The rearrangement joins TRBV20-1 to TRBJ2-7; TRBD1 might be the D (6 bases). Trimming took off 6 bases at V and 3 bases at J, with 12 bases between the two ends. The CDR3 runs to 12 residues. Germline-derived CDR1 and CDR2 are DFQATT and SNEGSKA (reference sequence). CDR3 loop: CSAEGQNYEQYF. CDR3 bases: TGCAGTGCAGAAGGACAGAACTACGAGCAGTACTTC.

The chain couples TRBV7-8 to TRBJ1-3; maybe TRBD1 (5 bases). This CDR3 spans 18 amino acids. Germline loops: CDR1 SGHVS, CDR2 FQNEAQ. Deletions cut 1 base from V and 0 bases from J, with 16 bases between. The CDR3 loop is CASSLGYRGGASGNTIYF. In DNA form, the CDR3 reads TGTGCCAGCAGCTTAGGGTATCGTGGGGGAGCCTCTGGAAACACCATATATTTT.

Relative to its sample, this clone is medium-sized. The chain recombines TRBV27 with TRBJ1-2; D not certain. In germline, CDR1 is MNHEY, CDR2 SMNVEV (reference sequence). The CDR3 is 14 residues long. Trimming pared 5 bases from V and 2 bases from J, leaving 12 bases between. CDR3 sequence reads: CASSARAENYGYTF. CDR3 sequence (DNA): TGTGCCAGCAGTGCTCGGGCGGAGAACTATGGCTACACCTTC.

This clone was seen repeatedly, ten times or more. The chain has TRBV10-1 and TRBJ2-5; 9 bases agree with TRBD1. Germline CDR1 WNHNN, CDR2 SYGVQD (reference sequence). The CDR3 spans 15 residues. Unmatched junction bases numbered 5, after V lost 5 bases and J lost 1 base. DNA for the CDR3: TGCGCCAGCAGTCCAAGGACAGGGGCCCAAGAGACCCAGTACTTC. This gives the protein CASSPRTGAQETQYF.